These T cell receptor beta chains were read from a single sample in a study of radiation and T cells in renal cell carcinoma. Assay: immunoSEQ multiplex PCR; the TCRdb copy retains only in-frame clones and omits some. The sample has fewer than 150,000 clones; more than 70% are singletons. The source material was blood, sampled from a patient whose treatment included radiotherapy and nephrectomy. These receptors all stem from a woman aged 70-85 years with renal cell carcinoma. Both conserved end residues are part of each CDR3. The order of the fields is V gene, J gene, D gene, clone size, CDR3 DNA, CDR3 protein. A D gene is named only where the DNA matches it firmly. A clone size is listed for some rows: how often the clone was seen (once, few, many), or a class if it is expanded.

v_call: TRBV5-4
j_call: TRBJ1-1
d_call: -
clone_size: -
cdr3_nt: TGTGCCAGCACCCCCGTAGGCAGGGACACTGAAGCTTTCTTT
cdr3_aa: CASTPVGRDTEAFF

v_call: TRBV9
j_call: TRBJ1-1
d_call: -
clone_size: -
cdr3_nt: TGTGCCAGCAGCGCTCCGGGACAAAACACTGAAGCTTTCTTT
cdr3_aa: CASSAPGQNTEAFF

v_call: TRBV25-1
j_call: TRBJ2-5
d_call: -
clone_size: -
cdr3_nt: TGTGCCAGCAGTGAACTTGGGACAATGGGTGAGACCCAGTACTTC
cdr3_aa: CASSELGTMGETQYF

v_call: TRBV4-1
j_call: TRBJ2-3
d_call: TRBD2
clone_size: once
cdr3_nt: TGCGCCAGCAGCCCGCCCGGGGGGGGGACTCGCACAGATACGCAGTATTTT
cdr3_aa: CASSPPGGGTRTDTQYF

v_call: TRBV10-3
j_call: TRBJ1-1
d_call: TRBD1
clone_size: -
cdr3_nt: TGTGCCATTCGAACCCCCGGACAGGGTGACACTGAAGCTTTCTTT
cdr3_aa: CAIRTPGQGDTEAFF

v_call: TRBV5-1
j_call: TRBJ2-7
d_call: -
clone_size: -
cdr3_nt: TGCGCCAGCAGCCCCTCGGAAGGGTCCTACGAGCAGTACTTC
cdr3_aa: CASSPSEGSYEQYF

v_call: TRBV5-1
j_call: TRBJ2-1
d_call: TRBD2
clone_size: -
cdr3_nt: TGCGCCAGCAGCCTGACGCCTAGCGGGGTAGTGGAGCAGTTCTTC
cdr3_aa: CASSLTPSGVVEQFF

v_call: TRBV2
j_call: TRBJ1-1
d_call: TRBD1
clone_size: -
cdr3_nt: TGTGCCAGCAGGGCCGGGACAGGGGGCTTGCACACTGAAGCTTTCTTT
cdr3_aa: CASRAGTGGLHTEAFF

v_call: TRBV5-4
j_call: TRBJ2-7
d_call: -
clone_size: -
cdr3_nt: TGCGCCAGCAGCCCCTTGGCTAGAATGAACGAGCAGTACTTC
cdr3_aa: CASSPLARMNEQYF

v_call: TRBV7-2
j_call: TRBJ2-3
d_call: -
clone_size: once
cdr3_nt: TGTGCCAGCAGCTCTTACCTGGCGGGGGATACGCAGTATTTT
cdr3_aa: CASSSYLAGDTQYF

v_call: TRBV7-2
j_call: TRBJ1-4
d_call: -
clone_size: -
cdr3_nt: TGTGCCAGCAGCTTAGAGAAGGGAGCTAATGAAAAACTGTTTTTT
cdr3_aa: CASSLEKGANEKLFF

v_call: TRBV30
j_call: TRBJ2-3
d_call: TRBD2
clone_size: -
cdr3_nt: TGTGCCGGGAGTGTAGGGGCGGGGGGGCCAGATACGCAGTATTTT
cdr3_aa: CAGSVGAGGPDTQYF

v_call: TRBV5-1
j_call: TRBJ2-5
d_call: -
clone_size: -
cdr3_nt: TGCGCCAGCAGCTTGGGGGGGCCCCAAGAGACCCAGTACTTC
cdr3_aa: CASSLGGPQETQYF

v_call: TRBV29-1
j_call: TRBJ2-1
d_call: -
clone_size: -
cdr3_nt: TGCAGCGTTGAGACGGGTGAGCAGTTCTTC
cdr3_aa: CSVETGEQFF

v_call: TRBV7-9
j_call: TRBJ2-3
d_call: TRBD2
clone_size: -
cdr3_nt: TGTGCCAGCAGCGGACCGGGACTAGTGACAGATACGCAGTATTTT
cdr3_aa: CASSGPGLVTDTQYF

v_call: TRBV9
j_call: TRBJ2-5
d_call: TRBD2
clone_size: -
cdr3_nt: TGTGCCAGCAGCGTAGATGTTAGCGGGGGGCTTCAAGAGACCCAGTACTTC
cdr3_aa: CASSVDVSGGLQETQYF

v_call: TRBV6-1
j_call: TRBJ2-7
d_call: -
clone_size: once
cdr3_nt: TGTGCCAGCACCCAGAGGGGAGGCTACTCCTACGAGCAGTACTTC
cdr3_aa: CASTQRGGYSYEQYF

v_call: TRBV4-1
j_call: TRBJ2-5
d_call: -
clone_size: -
cdr3_nt: TGCGCCAGCAGCCCACTCCCGTACCAAGAGACCCAGTACTTC
cdr3_aa: CASSPLPYQETQYF

v_call: TRBV19
j_call: TRBJ2-1
d_call: -
clone_size: -
cdr3_nt: TGTGCCAGCATCGGTCGGGGGGCCGACTACAATGAGCAGTTCTTC
cdr3_aa: CASIGRGADYNEQFF

v_call: TRBV28
j_call: TRBJ1-2
d_call: -
clone_size: -
cdr3_nt: TGTGCCAGCAGCCCCCTGCTCAGTGGCTACACCTTC
cdr3_aa: CASSPLLSGYTF

v_call: TRBV11-3
j_call: TRBJ2-1
d_call: -
clone_size: -
cdr3_nt: TGTGCCAGCAGCATGGCGGGATTGGGCAATGAGCAGTTCTTC
cdr3_aa: CASSMAGLGNEQFF

v_call: TRBV4-3
j_call: TRBJ2-3
d_call: -
clone_size: -
cdr3_nt: TGCGCCAGCAGCCTATCTGGGCAGGGGCCAGATACGCAGTATTTT
cdr3_aa: CASSLSGQGPDTQYF

v_call: TRBV6-6
j_call: TRBJ2-2
d_call: -
clone_size: -
cdr3_nt: TGTGCCAGCACCCAACGGGCCACCGGGGAGCTGTTTTTT
cdr3_aa: CASTQRATGELFF

v_call: TRBV11-3
j_call: TRBJ1-6
d_call: -
clone_size: -
cdr3_nt: TGTGCCAGCACAGGGGAAGGGTATTCACCCCTCCACTTT
cdr3_aa: CASTGEGYSPLHF

v_call: TRBV6-6
j_call: TRBJ1-5
d_call: -
clone_size: -
cdr3_nt: TGTGCCAGCAGTTACGGGGGGGGACAGCCCCAGCATTTT
cdr3_aa: CASSYGGGQPQHF

v_call: TRBV29-1
j_call: TRBJ2-2
d_call: -
clone_size: -
cdr3_nt: TGCAGCGTTTTCGCCGGGGAGCTGTTTTTT
cdr3_aa: CSVFAGELFF

v_call: TRBV19
j_call: TRBJ1-3
d_call: -
clone_size: -
cdr3_nt: TGTGCCAGTAGTATTGACTCTGGAAACACCATATATTTT
cdr3_aa: CASSIDSGNTIYF

v_call: TRBV18
j_call: TRBJ1-1
d_call: -
clone_size: -
cdr3_nt: TGTGCCAGCTCAACTTCGGTTGTCCCTGCTTTCTTT
cdr3_aa: CASSTSVVPAFF

v_call: TRBV9
j_call: TRBJ2-7
d_call: -
clone_size: -
cdr3_nt: TGTGCCAGCAGCTCAGGACCCGTGCAGTACTTC
cdr3_aa: CASSSGPVQYF

v_call: TRBV5-4
j_call: TRBJ1-5
d_call: -
clone_size: -
cdr3_nt: TGTGCCAGCAGCTTCCCTCAGCCCCAGCATTTT
cdr3_aa: CASSFPQPQHF

v_call: TRBV6-5
j_call: TRBJ1-2
d_call: -
clone_size: -
cdr3_nt: TGTGCCAGCAGCTTGGACGGGAGGGGCTACACCTTC
cdr3_aa: CASSLDGRGYTF

v_call: TRBV19
j_call: TRBJ2-1
d_call: -
clone_size: -
cdr3_nt: TGTGCCAGTAGACACGCCGGGGCCTCGACTGAGCAGTTCTTC
cdr3_aa: CASRHAGASTEQFF

v_call: TRBV19
j_call: TRBJ2-3
d_call: -
clone_size: -
cdr3_nt: TGTGCCAGTAGTATAGCGGGGACAGATACGCAGTATTTT
cdr3_aa: CASSIAGTDTQYF

v_call: TRBV5-6
j_call: TRBJ1-1
d_call: -
clone_size: -
cdr3_nt: TGTGCCAGCAGCTTGTGGAGGATGAACACTGAAGCTTTCTTT
cdr3_aa: CASSLWRMNTEAFF

v_call: TRBV5-1
j_call: TRBJ2-1
d_call: -
clone_size: -
cdr3_nt: TGCGCCAGCAGCGTAGCGGTTGGCGTTGAGCAGTTCTTC
cdr3_aa: CASSVAVGVEQFF

v_call: TRBV28
j_call: TRBJ2-7
d_call: -
clone_size: -
cdr3_nt: TGTGCCGCCGGGGATTCCTACGAGCAGTACTTC
cdr3_aa: CAAGDSYEQYF

v_call: TRBV7-2
j_call: TRBJ1-5
d_call: TRBD1
clone_size: -
cdr3_nt: TGTGCCAGCAGCTTAGTAGGACAGGGGGCTTCGAATCAGCCCCAGCATTTT
cdr3_aa: CASSLVGQGASNQPQHF

v_call: TRBV7-9
j_call: TRBJ2-7
d_call: TRBD1
clone_size: -
cdr3_nt: TGTGCCAGCAGCTTACGGGACAGCTCCTACGAGCAGTACTTC
cdr3_aa: CASSLRDSSYEQYF

v_call: TRBV7-9
j_call: TRBJ2-5
d_call: -
clone_size: many
cdr3_nt: TGTGCCAGCAGCTCGGTCGGGGCTTGGGAGACCCAGTACTTC
cdr3_aa: CASSSVGAWETQYF

v_call: TRBV18
j_call: TRBJ1-4
d_call: -
clone_size: -
cdr3_nt: TGTGCCAGCTCAGACCCGACAGCAACTAATGAAAAACTGTTTTTT
cdr3_aa: CASSDPTATNEKLFF

v_call: TRBV7-2
j_call: TRBJ1-4
d_call: TRBD1
clone_size: -
cdr3_nt: TGTGCCAGCAGCTTAGTGTTGGGGACAGATACACGAAAACTGTTTTTT
cdr3_aa: CASSLVLGTDTRKLFF

v_call: TRBV20-1
j_call: TRBJ2-1
d_call: -
clone_size: once
cdr3_nt: TGCAGTGCTAGTAGGGGTGGTGAGCAGTTCTTC
cdr3_aa: CSASRGGEQFF

v_call: TRBV4-3
j_call: TRBJ1-2
d_call: TRBD1
clone_size: -
cdr3_nt: TGCGCCAGCAGCCAAGCACAGGGGAACTATGGCTACACCTTC
cdr3_aa: CASSQAQGNYGYTF

v_call: TRBV5-1
j_call: TRBJ2-7
d_call: TRBD1
clone_size: -
cdr3_nt: TGCGCCAGCAGCACAACAGGGACAGGGGCCTACGAGCAGTACTTC
cdr3_aa: CASSTTGTGAYEQYF

v_call: TRBV28
j_call: TRBJ1-6
d_call: -
clone_size: -
cdr3_nt: TGTGCCAGCAGTTCACCTGCCCGTCTCGGAGGGTCACCCCTCCACTTT
cdr3_aa: CASSSPARLGGSPLHF

v_call: TRBV5-5
j_call: TRBJ1-3
d_call: -
clone_size: -
cdr3_nt: TGTGCCAGCAGCTTGGGCCGGGTCTCTGGAAACACCATATATTTT
cdr3_aa: CASSLGRVSGNTIYF

v_call: TRBV11-3
j_call: TRBJ1-2
d_call: TRBD1
clone_size: -
cdr3_nt: TGTGCCAGCAGCTCTAGGGACAGGGTGAGGGGCTACACCTTC
cdr3_aa: CASSSRDRVRGYTF

v_call: TRBV5-5
j_call: TRBJ2-3
d_call: -
clone_size: -
cdr3_nt: TGTGCCAGCAGCTTGGCACCGGGGCTGGTTGGTACGCAGTATTTT
cdr3_aa: CASSLAPGLVGTQYF

v_call: TRBV27
j_call: TRBJ2-2
d_call: -
clone_size: -
cdr3_nt: TGTGCCAGCAGTTTACCAGGGCCGAACACCGGGGAGCTGTTTTTT
cdr3_aa: CASSLPGPNTGELFF

v_call: TRBV10-1
j_call: TRBJ2-7
d_call: -
clone_size: -
cdr3_nt: TGCGCCAGCAGGCCGGGAGCCCAAAAACCCTACGAGCAGTACTTC
cdr3_aa: CASRPGAQKPYEQYF

v_call: TRBV5-1
j_call: TRBJ1-2
d_call: TRBD1
clone_size: -
cdr3_nt: TGCGCCAGCAGCTTGGCGGGACAGGGTGGAGGGGGAAATGGCTACACCTTC
cdr3_aa: CASSLAGQGGGGNGYTF

v_call: TRBV7-2
j_call: TRBJ2-7
d_call: -
clone_size: -
cdr3_nt: TGTGCCAGCAGCTTAGCGTTGGGCAGATCCTACGAGCAGTACTTC
cdr3_aa: CASSLALGRSYEQYF

v_call: TRBV7-9
j_call: TRBJ1-1
d_call: -
clone_size: -
cdr3_nt: TGTGCCAGCAGCTTAGTCCGGGATGAAGCTTTCTTT
cdr3_aa: CASSLVRDEAFF